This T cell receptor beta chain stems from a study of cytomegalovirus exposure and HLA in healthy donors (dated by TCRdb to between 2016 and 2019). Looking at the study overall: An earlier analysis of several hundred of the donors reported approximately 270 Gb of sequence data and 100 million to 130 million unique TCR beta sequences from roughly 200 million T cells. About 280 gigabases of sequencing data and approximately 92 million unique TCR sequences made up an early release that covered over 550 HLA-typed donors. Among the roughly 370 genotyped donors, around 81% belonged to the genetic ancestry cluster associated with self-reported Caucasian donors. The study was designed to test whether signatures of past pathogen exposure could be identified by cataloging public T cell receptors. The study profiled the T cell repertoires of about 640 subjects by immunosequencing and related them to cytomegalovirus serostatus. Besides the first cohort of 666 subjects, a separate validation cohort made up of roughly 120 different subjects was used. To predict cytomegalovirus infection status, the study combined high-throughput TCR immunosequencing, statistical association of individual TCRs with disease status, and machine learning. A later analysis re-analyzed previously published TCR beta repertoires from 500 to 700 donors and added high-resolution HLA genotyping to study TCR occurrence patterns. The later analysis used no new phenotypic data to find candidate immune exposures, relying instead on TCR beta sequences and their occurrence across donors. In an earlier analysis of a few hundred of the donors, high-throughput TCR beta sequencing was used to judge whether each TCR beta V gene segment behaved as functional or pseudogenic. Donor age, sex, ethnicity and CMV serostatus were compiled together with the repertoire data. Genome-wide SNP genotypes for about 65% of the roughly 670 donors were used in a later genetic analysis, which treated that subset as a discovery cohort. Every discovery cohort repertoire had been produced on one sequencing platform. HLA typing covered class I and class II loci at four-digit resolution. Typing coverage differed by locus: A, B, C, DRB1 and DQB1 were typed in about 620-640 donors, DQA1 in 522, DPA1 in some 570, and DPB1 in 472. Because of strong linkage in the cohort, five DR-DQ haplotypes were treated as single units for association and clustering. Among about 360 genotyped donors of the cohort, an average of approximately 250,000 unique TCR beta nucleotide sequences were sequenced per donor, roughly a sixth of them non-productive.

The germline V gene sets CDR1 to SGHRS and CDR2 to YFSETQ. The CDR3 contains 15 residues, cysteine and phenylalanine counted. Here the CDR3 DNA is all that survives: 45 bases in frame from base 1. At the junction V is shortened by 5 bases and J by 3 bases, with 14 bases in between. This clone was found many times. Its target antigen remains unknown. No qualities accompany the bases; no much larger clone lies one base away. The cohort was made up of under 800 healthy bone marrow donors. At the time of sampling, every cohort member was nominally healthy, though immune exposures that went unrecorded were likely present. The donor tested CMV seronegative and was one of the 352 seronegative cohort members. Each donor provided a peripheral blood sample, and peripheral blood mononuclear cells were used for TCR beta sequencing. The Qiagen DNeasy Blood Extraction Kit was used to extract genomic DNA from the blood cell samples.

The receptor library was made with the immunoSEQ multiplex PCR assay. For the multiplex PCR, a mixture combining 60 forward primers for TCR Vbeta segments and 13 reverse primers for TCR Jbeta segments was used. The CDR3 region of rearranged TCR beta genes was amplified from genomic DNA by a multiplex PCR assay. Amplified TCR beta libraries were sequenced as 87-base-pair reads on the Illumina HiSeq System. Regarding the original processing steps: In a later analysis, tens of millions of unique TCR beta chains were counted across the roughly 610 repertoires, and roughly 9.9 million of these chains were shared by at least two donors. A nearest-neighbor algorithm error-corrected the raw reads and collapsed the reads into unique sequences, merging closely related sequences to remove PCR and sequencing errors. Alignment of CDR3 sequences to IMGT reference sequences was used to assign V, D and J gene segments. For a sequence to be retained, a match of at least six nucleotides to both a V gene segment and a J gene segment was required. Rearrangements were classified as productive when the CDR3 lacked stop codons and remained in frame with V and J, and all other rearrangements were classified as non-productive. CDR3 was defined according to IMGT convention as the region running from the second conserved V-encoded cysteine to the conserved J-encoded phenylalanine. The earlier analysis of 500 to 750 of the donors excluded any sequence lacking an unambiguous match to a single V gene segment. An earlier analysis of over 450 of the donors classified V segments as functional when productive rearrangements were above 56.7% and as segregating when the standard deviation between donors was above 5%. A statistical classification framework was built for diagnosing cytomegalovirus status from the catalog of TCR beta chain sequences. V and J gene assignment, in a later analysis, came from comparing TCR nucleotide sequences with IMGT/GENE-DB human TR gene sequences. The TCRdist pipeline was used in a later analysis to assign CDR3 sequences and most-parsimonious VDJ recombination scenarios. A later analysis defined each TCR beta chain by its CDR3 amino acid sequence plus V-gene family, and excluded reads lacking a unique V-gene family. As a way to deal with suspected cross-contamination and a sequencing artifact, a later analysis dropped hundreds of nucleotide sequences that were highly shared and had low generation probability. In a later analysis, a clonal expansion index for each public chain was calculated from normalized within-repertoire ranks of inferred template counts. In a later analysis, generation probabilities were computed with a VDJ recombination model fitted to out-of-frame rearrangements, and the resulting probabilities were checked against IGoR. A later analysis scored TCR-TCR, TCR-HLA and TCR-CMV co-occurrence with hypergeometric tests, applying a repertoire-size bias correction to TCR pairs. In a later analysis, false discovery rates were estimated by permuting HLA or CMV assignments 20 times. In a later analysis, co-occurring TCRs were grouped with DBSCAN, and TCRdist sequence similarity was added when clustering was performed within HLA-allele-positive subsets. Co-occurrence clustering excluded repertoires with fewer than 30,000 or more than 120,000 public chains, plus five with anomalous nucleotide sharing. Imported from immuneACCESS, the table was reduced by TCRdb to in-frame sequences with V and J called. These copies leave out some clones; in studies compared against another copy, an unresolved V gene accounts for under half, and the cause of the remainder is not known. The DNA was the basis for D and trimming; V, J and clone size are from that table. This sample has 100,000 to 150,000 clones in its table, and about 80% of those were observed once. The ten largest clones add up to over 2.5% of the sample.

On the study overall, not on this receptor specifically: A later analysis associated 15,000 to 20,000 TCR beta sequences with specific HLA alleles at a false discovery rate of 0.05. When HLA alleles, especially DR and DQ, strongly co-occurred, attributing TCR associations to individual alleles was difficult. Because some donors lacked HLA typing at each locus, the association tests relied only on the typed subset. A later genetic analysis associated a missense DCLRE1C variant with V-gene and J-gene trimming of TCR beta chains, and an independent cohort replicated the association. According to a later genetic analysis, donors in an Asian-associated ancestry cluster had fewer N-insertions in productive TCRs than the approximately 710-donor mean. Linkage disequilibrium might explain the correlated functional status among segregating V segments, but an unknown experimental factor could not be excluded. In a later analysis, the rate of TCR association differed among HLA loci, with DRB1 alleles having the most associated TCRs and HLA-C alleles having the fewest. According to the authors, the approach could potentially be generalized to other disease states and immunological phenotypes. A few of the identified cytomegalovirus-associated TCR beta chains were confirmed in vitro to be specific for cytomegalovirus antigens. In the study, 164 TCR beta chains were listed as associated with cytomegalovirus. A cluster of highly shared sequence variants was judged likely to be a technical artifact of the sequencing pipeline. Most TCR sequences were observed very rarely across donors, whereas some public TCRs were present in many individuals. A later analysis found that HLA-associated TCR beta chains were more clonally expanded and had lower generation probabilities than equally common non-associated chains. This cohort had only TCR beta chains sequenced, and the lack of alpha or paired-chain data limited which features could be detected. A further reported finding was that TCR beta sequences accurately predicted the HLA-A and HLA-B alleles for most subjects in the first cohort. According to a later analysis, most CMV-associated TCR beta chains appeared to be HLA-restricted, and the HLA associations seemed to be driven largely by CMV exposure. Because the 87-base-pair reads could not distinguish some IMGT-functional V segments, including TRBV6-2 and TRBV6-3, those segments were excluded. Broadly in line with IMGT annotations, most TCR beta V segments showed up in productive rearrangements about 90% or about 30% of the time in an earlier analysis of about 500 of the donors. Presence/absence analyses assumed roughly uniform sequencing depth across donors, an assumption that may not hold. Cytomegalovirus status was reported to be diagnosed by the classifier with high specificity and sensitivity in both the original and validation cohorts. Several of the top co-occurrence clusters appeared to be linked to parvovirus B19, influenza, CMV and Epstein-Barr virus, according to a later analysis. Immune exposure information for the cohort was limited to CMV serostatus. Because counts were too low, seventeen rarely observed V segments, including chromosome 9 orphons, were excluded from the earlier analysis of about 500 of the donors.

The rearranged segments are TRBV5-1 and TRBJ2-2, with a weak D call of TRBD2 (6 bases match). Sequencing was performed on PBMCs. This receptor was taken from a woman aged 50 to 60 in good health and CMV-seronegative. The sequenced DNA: TGCGCCAGCAGGGACGGGAGCGGATACACCGGGGAGCTGTTTTTT. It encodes CASRDGSGYTGELFF.